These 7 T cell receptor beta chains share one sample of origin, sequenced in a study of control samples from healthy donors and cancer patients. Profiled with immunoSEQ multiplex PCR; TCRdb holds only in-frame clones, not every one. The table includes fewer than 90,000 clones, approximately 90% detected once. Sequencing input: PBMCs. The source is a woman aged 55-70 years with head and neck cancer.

The CDR3 DNA sequence: TGTGCCAGCAGACCCCCGGGCAGCTCTGGAAACACCATATATTTT. Translation gives CASRPPGSSGNTIYF. This chain links TRBV6-5 with TRBJ1-3; D call uncertain. V lost 6 bases and J 0 bases, leaving 12 bases between the germline ends. The CDR3 has 15 amino acids. Germline CDR1 and CDR2: MNHEY and SVGAGI.

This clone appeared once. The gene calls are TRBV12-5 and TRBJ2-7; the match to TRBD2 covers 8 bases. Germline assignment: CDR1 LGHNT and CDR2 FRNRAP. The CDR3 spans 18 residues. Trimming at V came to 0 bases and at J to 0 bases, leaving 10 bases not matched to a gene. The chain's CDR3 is CASGLVFQTSDSSYEQYF. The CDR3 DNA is TGTGCTAGTGGTTTGGTTTTCCAGACTAGCGATAGCTCCTACGAGCAGTACTTC.

The CDR3 protein is CASSSEGQGSEKLFF. DNA of the CDR3: TGTGCCAGCAGCTCAGAGGGACAGGGGTCGGAAAAACTGTTTTTT. The chain recombines TRBV5-4 with TRBJ1-4, with TRBD1 matching over 10 bases. The CDR3 length is 15 residues. V was clipped by 3 bases and J by 8 bases; unmatched bases: 7. The germline V gene has CDR1 SGHNT and CDR2 YYREEE (reference sequence).

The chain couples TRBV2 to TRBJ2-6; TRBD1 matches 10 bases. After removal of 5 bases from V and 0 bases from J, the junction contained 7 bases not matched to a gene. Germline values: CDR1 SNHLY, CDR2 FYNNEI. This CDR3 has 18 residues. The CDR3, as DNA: TGTGCCAGCAGTCGGGACAGGGGAATCTCCTCTGGGGCCAACGTCCTGACTTTC. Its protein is CASSRDRGISSGANVLTF. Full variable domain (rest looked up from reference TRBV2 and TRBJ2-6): EPEVTQTPSHQVTQMGQEVILRCVPISNHLYFYWYRQILGQKVEFLVSFYNNEISEKSEIFDDQFSVERPDGSNFTLKIRSTKLEDSAMYFCASSRDRGISSGANVLTFGAGSRLTVL.

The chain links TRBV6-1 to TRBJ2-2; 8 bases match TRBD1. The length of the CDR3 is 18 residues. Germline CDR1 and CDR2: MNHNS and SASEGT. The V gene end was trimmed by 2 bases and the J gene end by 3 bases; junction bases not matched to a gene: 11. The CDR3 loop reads CASSELAGGAGDTGELFF. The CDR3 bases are TGTGCCAGCAGTGAACTGGCAGGGGGCGCCGGGGACACCGGGGAGCTGTTTTTT.

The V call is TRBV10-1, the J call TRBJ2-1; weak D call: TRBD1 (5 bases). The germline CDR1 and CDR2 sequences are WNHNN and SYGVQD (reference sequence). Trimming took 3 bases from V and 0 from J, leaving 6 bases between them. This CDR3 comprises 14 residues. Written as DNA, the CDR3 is TGCGCCAGCAGTGAAGACAGCTCCTACAATGAGCAGTTCTTC. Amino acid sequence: CASSEDSSYNEQFF.

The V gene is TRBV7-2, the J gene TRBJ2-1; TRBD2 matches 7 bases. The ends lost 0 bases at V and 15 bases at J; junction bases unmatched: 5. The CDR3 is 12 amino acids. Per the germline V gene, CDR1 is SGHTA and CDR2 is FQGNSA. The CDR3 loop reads CASSLAGGFWFF. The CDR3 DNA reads TGTGCCAGCAGCTTAGCGGGAGGGTTTTGGTTCTTC.